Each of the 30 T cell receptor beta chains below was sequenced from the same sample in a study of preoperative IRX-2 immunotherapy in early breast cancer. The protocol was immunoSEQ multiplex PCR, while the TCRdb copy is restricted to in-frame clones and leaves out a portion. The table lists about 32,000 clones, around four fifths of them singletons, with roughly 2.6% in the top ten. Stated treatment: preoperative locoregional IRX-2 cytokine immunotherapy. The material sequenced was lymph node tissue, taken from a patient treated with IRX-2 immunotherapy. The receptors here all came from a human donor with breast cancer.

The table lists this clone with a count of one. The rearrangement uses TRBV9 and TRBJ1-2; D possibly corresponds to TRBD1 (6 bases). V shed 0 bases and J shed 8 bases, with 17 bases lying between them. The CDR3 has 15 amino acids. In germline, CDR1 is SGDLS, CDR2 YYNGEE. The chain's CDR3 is CASSVGQRPTGGYTF. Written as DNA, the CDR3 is TGTGCCAGCAGCGTAGGTCAGAGGCCCACAGGGGGCTACACCTTC.

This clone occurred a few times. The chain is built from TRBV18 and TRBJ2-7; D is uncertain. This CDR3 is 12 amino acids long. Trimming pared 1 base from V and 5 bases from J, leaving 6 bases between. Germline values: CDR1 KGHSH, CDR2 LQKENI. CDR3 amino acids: CASSPQGDEQYF. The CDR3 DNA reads TGTGCCAGCTCACCACAGGGCGACGAGCAGTACTTC.

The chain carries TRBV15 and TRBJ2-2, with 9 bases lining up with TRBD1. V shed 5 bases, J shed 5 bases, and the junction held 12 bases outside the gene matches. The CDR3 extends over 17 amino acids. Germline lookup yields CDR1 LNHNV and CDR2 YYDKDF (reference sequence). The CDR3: CATSGQGQGGSTGELFF. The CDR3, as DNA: TGTGCCACCAGCGGACAGGGACAGGGTGGGAGTACCGGGGAGCTGTTTTTT.

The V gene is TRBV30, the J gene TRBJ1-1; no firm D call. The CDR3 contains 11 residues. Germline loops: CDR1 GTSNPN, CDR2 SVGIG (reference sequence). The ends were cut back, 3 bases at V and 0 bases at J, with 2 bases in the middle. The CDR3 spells CAWRLNTEAFF. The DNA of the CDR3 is TGTGCCTGGAGACTGAACACTGAAGCTTTCTTT. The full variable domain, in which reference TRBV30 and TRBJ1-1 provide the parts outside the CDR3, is SQTIHQWPATLVQPVGSPLSLECTVEGTSNPNLYWYRQAAGRGLQLLFYSVGIGQISSEVPQNLSASRPQDRQFILSSKKLLLSDSGFYLCAWRLNTEAFFGQGTRLTVV.

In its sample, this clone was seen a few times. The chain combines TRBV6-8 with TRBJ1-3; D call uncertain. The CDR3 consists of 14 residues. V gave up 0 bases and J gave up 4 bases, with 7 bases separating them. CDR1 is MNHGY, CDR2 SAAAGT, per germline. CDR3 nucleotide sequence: TGTGCCAGCAGTTACTCGAGTTTCGGAAACACCATATATTTT. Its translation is CASSYSSFGNTIYF.

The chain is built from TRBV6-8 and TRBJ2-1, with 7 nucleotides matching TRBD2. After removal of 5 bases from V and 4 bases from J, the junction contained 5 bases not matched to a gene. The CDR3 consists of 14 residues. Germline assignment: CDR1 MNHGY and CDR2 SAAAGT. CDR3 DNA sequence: TGTGCCAGCAGTCGTCTAGCGGTTTACAATGAGCAGTTCTTC. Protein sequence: CASSRLAVYNEQFF.

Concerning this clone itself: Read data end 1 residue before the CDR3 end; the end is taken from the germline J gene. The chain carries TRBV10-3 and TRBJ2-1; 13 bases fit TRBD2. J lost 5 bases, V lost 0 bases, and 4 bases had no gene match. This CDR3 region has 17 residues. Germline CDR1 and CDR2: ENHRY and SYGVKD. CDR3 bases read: TGTGCCATCAGTGAGTCGCGGACTAGCGGGAGACACAATGAGCAGTTC. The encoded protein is CAISESRTSGRHNEQF. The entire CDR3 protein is CAISESRTSGRHNEQFF.

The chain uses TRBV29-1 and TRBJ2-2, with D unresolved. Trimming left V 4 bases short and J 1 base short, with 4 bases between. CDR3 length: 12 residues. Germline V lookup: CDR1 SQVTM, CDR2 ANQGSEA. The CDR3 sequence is CSVGGNTGELFF. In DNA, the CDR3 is TGCAGCGTTGGAGGGAACACCGGGGAGCTGTTTTTT.

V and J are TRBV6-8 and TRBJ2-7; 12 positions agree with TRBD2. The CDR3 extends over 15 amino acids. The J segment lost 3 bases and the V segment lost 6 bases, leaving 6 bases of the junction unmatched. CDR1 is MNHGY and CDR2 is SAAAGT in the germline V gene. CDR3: CASRLRTSGNYEQYF. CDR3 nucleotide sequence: TGTGCCAGCAGACTCAGGACTAGCGGGAACTACGAGCAGTACTTC.

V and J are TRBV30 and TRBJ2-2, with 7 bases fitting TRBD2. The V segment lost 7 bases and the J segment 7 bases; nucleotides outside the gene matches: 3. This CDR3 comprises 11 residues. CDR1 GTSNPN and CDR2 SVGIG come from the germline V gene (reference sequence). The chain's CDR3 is CASSGGGELFF. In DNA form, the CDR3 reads TGTGCCTCTTCGGGGGGCGGGGAGCTGTTTTTT.

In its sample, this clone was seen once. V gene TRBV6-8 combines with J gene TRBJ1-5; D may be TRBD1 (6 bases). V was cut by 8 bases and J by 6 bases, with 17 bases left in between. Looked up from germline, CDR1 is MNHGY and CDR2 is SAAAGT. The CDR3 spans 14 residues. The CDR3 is CASRLDPGAQPQHF. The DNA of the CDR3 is TGTGCCAGCCGTCTCGACCCGGGGGCTCAGCCCCAGCATTTT.

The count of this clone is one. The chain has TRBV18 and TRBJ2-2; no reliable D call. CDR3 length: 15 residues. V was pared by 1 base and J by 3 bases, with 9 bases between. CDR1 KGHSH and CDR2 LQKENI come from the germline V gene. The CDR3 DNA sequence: TGTGCCAGCTCACCACTCGACCGGGACACCGGGGAGCTGTTTTTT. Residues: CASSPLDRDTGELFF.

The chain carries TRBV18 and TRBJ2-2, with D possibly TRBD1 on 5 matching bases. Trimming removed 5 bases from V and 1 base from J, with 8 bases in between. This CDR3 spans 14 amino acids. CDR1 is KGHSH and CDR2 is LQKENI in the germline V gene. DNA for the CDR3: TGTGCCAGCTCAGCCCAGGGGAACACCGGGGAGCTGTTTTTT. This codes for CASSAQGNTGELFF. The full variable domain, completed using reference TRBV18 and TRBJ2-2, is NAGVMQNPRHLVRRRGQEARLRCSPMKGHSHVYWYRQLPEEGLKFMVYLQKENIIDESGMPKERFSAEFPKEGPSILRIQQVVRGDSAAYFCASSAQGNTGELFFGEGSRLTVL.

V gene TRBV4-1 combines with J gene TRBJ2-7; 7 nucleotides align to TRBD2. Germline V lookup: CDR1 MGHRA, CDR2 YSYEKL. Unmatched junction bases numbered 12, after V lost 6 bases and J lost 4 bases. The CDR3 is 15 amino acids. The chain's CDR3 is CASSSPETSKYEQYF. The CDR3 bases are TGCGCCAGCAGTTCGCCGGAGACTAGCAAATACGAGCAGTACTTC.

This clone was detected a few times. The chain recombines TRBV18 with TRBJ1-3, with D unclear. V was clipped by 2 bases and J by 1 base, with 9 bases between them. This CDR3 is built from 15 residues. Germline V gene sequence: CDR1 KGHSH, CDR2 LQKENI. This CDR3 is CASSPGGRSGNTIYF. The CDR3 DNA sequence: TGTGCCAGCTCACCAGGTGGGAGATCTGGAAACACCATATATTTT.

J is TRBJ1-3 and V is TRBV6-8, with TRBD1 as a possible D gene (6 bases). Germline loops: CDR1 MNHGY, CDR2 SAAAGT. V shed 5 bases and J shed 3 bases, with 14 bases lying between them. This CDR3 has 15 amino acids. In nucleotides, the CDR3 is TGTGCCAGCAGTGTTCAGGGGTGGAATGGAAACACCATATATTTT. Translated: CASSVQGWNGNTIYF.

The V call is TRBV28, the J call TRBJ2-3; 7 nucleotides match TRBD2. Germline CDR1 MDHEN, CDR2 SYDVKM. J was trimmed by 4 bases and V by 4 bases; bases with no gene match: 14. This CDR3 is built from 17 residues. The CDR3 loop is CASSYPREGPDADTQYF. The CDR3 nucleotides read TGTGCCAGCAGTTACCCCAGGGAGGGGCCAGACGCAGATACGCAGTATTTT.

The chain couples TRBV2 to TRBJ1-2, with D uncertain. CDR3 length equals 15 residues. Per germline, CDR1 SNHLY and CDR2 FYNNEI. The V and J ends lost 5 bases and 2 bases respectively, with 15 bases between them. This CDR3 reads CASSLNTSQNYGYTF. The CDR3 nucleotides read TGTGCCAGCAGTCTCAACACCTCCCAGAACTATGGCTACACCTTC.

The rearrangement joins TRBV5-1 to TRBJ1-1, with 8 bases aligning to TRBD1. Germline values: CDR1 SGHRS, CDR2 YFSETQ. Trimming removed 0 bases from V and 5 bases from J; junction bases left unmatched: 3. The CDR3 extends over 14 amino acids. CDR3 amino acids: CASSLETGETEAFF. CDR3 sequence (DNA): TGCGCCAGCAGCTTGGAGACAGGGGAGACTGAAGCTTTCTTT. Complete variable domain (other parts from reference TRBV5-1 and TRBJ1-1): KAGVTQTPRYLIKTRGQQVTLSCSPISGHRSVSWYQQTPGQGLQFLFEYFSETQRNKGNFPGRFSGRQFSNSRSEMNVSTLELGDSALYLCASSLETGETEAFFGQGTRLTVV.

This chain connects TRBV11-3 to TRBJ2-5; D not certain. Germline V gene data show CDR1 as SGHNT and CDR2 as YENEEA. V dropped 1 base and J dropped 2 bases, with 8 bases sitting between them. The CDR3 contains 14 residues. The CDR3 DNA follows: TGTGCCAGCAGCTTAGGCCGAGCACAAGAGACCCAGTACTTC. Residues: CASSLGRAQETQYF.

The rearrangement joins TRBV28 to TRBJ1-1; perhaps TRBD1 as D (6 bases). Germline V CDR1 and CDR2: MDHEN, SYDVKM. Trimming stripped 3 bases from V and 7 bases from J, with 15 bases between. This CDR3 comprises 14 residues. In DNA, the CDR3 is TGTGCCAGCAGTTTTGGGGACATCGACAATGAAGCTTTCTTT. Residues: CASSFGDIDNEAFF.

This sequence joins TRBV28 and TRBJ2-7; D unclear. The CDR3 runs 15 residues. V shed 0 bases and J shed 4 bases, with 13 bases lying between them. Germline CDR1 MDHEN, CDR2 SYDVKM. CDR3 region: CASSLWGTSFYEQYF. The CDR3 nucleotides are TGTGCCAGCAGTTTATGGGGAACCTCGTTTTACGAGCAGTACTTC.

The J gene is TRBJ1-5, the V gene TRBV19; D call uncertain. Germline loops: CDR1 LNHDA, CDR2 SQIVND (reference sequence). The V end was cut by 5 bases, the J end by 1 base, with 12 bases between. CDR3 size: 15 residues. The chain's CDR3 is CASSPGLVSNQPQHF. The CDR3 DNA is TGTGCCAGTAGTCCCGGGCTAGTGAGCAATCAGCCCCAGCATTTT.

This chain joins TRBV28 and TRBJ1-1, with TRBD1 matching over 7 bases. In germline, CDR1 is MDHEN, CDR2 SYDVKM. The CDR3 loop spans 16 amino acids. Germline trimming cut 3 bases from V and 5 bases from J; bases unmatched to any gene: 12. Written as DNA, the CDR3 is TGTGCCAGCAGTTTCGCAGGGGGTTCGGTGGGAACTGAAGCTTTCTTT. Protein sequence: CASSFAGGSVGTEAFF.

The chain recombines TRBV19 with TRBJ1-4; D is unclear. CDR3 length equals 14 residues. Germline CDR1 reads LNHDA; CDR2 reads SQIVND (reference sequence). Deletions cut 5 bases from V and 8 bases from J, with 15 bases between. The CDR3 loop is CASSPVPRREKLFF. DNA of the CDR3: TGTGCCAGTAGTCCCGTACCTAGACGAGAAAAACTGTTTTTT.

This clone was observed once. The CDR3 here is CASSLLEPDSGANVLTF. CDR3 sequence (DNA): TGTGCCAGCAGTTTATTGGAGCCCGACTCTGGGGCCAACGTCCTGACTTTC. V usage is TRBV28 and J usage is TRBJ2-6, with D uncertain. Per germline, CDR1 MDHEN and CDR2 SYDVKM. V shed 1 base and J shed 0 bases, with 10 bases lying between them. CDR3 length: 17 amino acids.

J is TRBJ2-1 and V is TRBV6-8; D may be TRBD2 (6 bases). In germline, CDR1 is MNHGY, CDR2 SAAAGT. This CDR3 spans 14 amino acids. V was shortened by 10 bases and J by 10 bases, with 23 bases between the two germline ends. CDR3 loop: CATSHPRGDGEQFF. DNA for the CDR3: TGTGCCACCTCCCATCCGCGCGGGGACGGGGAGCAGTTCTTC.

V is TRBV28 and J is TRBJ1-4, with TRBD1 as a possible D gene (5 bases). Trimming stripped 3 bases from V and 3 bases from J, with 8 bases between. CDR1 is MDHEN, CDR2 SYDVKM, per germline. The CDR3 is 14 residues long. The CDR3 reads CASSFGGANEKLFF. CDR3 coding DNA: TGTGCCAGCAGTTTCGGGGGGGCTAATGAAAAACTGTTTTTT.

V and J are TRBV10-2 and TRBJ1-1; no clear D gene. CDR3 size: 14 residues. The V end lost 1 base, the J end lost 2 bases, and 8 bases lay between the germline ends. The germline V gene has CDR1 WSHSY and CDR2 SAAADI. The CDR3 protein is CASSEFGLNTEAFF. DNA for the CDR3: TGCGCCAGCAGTGAGTTCGGCTTAAACACTGAAGCTTTCTTT.

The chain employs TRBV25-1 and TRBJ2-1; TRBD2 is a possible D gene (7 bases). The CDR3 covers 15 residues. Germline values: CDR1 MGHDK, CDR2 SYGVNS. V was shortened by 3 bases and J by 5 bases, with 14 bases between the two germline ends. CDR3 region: CASSERAGANNEQFF. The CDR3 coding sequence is TGTGCCAGCAGTGAGAGGGCGGGGGCCAACAATGAGCAGTTCTTC.